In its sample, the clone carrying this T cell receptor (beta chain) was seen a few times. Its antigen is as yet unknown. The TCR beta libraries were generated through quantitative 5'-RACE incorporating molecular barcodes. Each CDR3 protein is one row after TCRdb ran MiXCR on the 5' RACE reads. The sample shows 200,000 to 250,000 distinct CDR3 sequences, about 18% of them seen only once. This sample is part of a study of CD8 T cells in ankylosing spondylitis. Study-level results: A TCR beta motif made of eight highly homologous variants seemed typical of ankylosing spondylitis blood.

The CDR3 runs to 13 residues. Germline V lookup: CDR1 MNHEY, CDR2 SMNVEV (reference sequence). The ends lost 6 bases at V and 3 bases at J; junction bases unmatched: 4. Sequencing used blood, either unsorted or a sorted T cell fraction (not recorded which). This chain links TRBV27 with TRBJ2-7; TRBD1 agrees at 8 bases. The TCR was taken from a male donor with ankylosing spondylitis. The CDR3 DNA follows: TGTGCCAGCAGAAACAGGGGGAGCTACGAGCAGTACTTC. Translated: CASRNRGSYEQYF.